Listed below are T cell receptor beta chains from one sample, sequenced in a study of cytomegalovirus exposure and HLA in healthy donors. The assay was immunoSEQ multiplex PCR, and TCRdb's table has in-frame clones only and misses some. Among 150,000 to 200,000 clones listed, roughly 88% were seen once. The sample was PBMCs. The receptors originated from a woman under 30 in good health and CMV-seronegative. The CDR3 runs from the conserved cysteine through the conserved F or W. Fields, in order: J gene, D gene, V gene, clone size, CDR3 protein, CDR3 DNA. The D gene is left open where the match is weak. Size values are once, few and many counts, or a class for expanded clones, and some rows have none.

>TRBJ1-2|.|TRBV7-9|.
CASSLARSYGYTF
TGTGCCAGCAGCTTAGCGCGTAGCTATGGCTACACCTTC
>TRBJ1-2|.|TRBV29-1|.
CSSSRLGAVGRGRDGYTF
TGCAGCTCATCCCGGCTCGGGGCGGTGGGCAGGGGACGGGATGGCTACACCTTC
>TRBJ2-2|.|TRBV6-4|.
CASSARGTDTGELFF
TGTGCCAGCAGTGCCCGGGGGACCGACACCGGGGAGCTGTTTTTT
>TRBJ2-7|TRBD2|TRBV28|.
CASSFSGGRLYEQYF
TGTGCCAGCAGTTTCTCTGGCGGGAGGCTATACGAGCAGTACTTC
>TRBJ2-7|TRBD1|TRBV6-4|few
CASSDRTGCFYEQYF
TGTGCCAGCAGTGACAGGACAGGATGCTTCTACGAGCAGTACTTC
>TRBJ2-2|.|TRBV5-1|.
CASSLEAAPNTGELFF
TGCGCCAGCAGCTTGGAGGCGGCGCCGAACACCGGGGAGCTGTTTTTT
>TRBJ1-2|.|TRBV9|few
CASSPGNRPRDYGYTF
TGTGCCAGCAGCCCCGGGAATCGCCCAAGGGACTATGGCTACACCTTC
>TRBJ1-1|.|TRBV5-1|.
CASSLAAADTEAFF
TGCGCCAGCAGCTTGGCGGCTGCGGACACTGAAGCTTTCTTT
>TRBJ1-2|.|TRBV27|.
CASRPDSNYGYTF
TGTGCCAGCAGGCCGGACAGTAACTATGGCTACACCTTC
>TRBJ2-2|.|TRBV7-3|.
CASSLSTGGNTGELFF
TGTGCCAGCAGCTTAAGCACTGGTGGTAACACCGGGGAGCTGTTTTTT
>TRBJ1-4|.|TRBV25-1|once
CASSEPLTGNEKLFF
TGTGCCAGCAGTGAGCCTCTGACGGGGAATGAAAAACTGTTTTTT